This record looks at one T cell receptor beta chain sequence and its context. Its antigen is currently unknown. The data originate from a study of OX40 agonist ivuxolimab in advanced cancers. Notes on the study in general: Expanded peripheral T cells had an undetermined antigen specificity.

The CDR3 runs to 13 residues. V shed 0 bases and J shed 3 bases, with 6 bases lying between them. In germline, CDR1 is SGDLS, CDR2 YYNGEE. Generated by immunoSEQ multiplex PCR, the TCRdb table keeps only in-frame clones and is missing some. The sample consists of 75,000 to 100,000 clones, about nine tenths of them appearing once. The V and J genes are TRBV9 and TRBJ1-2; no clear D gene. The source is an adult with an advanced solid tumor such as melanoma, head and neck, liver or kidney cancer. The sample consisted of CD4+ or CD8+ T cells sorted from blood, taken in a trial of the OX40 agonist ivuxolimab. The CDR3 region is CASSVDGDYGYTF. The CDR3 coding sequence is TGTGCCAGCAGCGTAGACGGGGACTATGGCTACACCTTC.